A selection of T cell receptor beta chains follows, all from one sample in a study of T-cell memory formation after mild COVID-19. TCRdb reprocessed the 5' RACE reads with MiXCR, giving one entry per CDR3 protein. The sample lists some 14,000 distinct CDR3 sequences, around 15% occurring once. Material: PBMCs or a T cell subset sorted from them (not recorded which). The receptors come from a man aged 18 to 29 who had mild COVID-19 (a few samples of this study predate the infection). Cell type and time point are not known. Both conserved end residues are part of each CDR3. D genes are given only for firm matches.

V gene	D gene	J gene	CDR3 protein
TRBV27	-	TRBJ1-2	CASSLSNPNYGYTF
TRBV9	-	TRBJ1-3	CASSVVMEPGNTIYF
TRBV12-3/TRBV12-4	-	TRBJ1-5	CASSDYSNQPQHF
TRBV19	-	TRBJ1-2	CASSRDERYGYTF
TRBV20-1	-	TRBJ1-1	CSASNSEFSEAFF
TRBV7-6	TRBD2	TRBJ2-4	CASSLSRGDFVLDKNIQYF
TRBV11-1	-	TRBJ2-3	CASSVGGPGTDTQYF
TRBV4-3	TRBD1	TRBJ1-1	CASSQEGQGARPAFF
TRBV6-5	-	TRBJ2-1	CASTRSEQFF
TRBV14	-	TRBJ1-2	CASSQFRGRDYGYTF
TRBV6-6	TRBD2	TRBJ2-7	CASRTSGGTYEQYF
TRBV29-1	TRBD1	TRBJ2-7	CSVEGQGAYEQYF
TRBV5-1	TRBD2	TRBJ2-3	CASSAWTSGLVSSTDTQYF
TRBV5-1	TRBD1	TRBJ1-4	CASSSDRPSSF
TRBV7-6	-	TRBJ2-6	CASSLRVSGANVLTF
TRBV6-2/TRBV6-3	TRBD1	TRBJ2-7	CASSSGTGLQYF
TRBV11-2	-	TRBJ1-1	CASSSSRPQTEAFF
TRBV4-1	TRBD1	TRBJ1-5	CASSLRYRTGGNQPQHF
TRBV28	-	TRBJ2-3	CAGSWNGNTDTQYF
TRBV11-2	TRBD2	TRBJ2-3	CASSPSSGELPDTQYF
TRBV7-8	-	TRBJ2-7	CASNLAGGARDEQYF
TRBV11-1	-	TRBJ2-6	CASSLWGGPGANVLTF
TRBV20-1	-	TRBJ2-5	CSAGVPKETQYF
TRBV20-1	-	TRBJ1-6	CSARIGSEGSPLHF
TRBV20-1	-	TRBJ1-1	CSARGGGVAFF
TRBV7-3	TRBD1	TRBJ1-1	CASSLHRGVGSGTEAFF
TRBV7-9	TRBD1	TRBJ2-2	CASSPGTGGTGELFF
TRBV25-1	-	TRBJ2-3	CASSDPRVTDTQYF
TRBV4-3	-	TRBJ2-3	CASSQDLKGQGTDTQYF